What follows are 21 T cell receptor beta chains derived from one specimen sequenced in a study of shared clonotypes between healthy human individuals. Profiled with immunoSEQ multiplex PCR; TCRdb holds only in-frame clones, not every one. The repertoire holds fewer than 700,000 clones, with roughly 79% as singletons. Sequenced material: PBMCs. All receptors come from a woman in her 40s in good health. Some clones in this sample may be carry-over from other donors' samples.

This clone was detected many times. The chain couples TRBV7-2 to TRBJ2-3, with 7 bases matching TRBD2. The CDR3 sequence is 13 residues long. The trim removed 10 bases at V and 5 bases at J, leaving 9 bases unmatched. Per the germline V gene, CDR1 is SGHTA and CDR2 is FQGNSA. The CDR3 spells CATGVGRGDTQYF. The CDR3 bases are TGTGCCACGGGGGTAGGGAGGGGAGATACGCAGTATTTT.

The genes are TRBV7-9 and TRBJ1-4; D perhaps matches TRBD1 (5 bases). Trimming pared 6 bases from V and 8 bases from J, leaving 16 bases between. The germline gives CDR1 SEHNR, CDR2 FQNEAQ (reference sequence). The CDR3 is made up of 14 amino acids. The CDR3 sequence: CASRPGQAREKLFF. The CDR3 DNA reads as TGTGCCAGCAGACCAGGGCAGGCGAGGGAAAAACTGTTTTTT. Full variable domain (missing parts from reference TRBV7-9 and TRBJ1-4): DTGVSQNPRHKITKRGQNVTFRCDPISEHNRLYWYRQTLGQGPEFLTYFQNEAQLEKSRLLSDRFSAERPKGSFSTLEIQRTEQGDSAMYLCASRPGQAREKLFFGSGTQLSVL.

The V call is TRBV23-1, the J call TRBJ2-7; D gene uncertain. TRBV23-1 is identified as an open reading frame with a role that is uncertain. CDR3 length: 14 residues. V lost 1 base and J lost 2, with 9 bases in between. The CDR3 here is CASSQWVKAYEQYF. The CDR3 region has the DNA TGCGCCAGCAGTCAATGGGTCAAAGCCTACGAGCAGTACTTC.

The chain is built from TRBV29-1 and TRBJ1-1; possibly TRBD1 for D (6 bases). V was cut by 4 bases and J by 5 bases, with 11 bases left in between. Germline V lookup: CDR1 SQVTM, CDR2 ANQGSEA. CDR3 length: 12 amino acids. The chain's CDR3 is CSVGGGKTEAFF. Written as DNA, the CDR3 is TGCAGCGTTGGAGGGGGGAAGACTGAAGCTTTCTTT.

CDR3 sequence reads: CASSLIRLRGRTYGYTF. In nucleotides, the CDR3 is TGTGCCAGCAGCTTAATCCGCCTTCGGGGACGTACTTATGGCTACACCTTC. The V and J genes are TRBV7-2 and TRBJ1-2, with a possible D match to TRBD1 (5 bases). This CDR3 spans 17 amino acids. Trimming stripped 2 bases from V and 5 bases from J, with 21 bases between. Germline V gene lookup returns CDR1 SGHTA and CDR2 FQGNSA.

The gene calls are TRBV6-1 and TRBJ1-1, with a tentative D call TRBD1 (5 bases). CDR1 MNHNS and CDR2 SASEGT come from the germline V gene. This CDR3 is 12 amino acids long. V gave up 5 bases and J gave up 3 bases, with 7 bases separating them. The CDR3 nucleotides read TGTGCCAGCAGTTGGGGGGACACTGAAGCTTTCTTT. This translates into CASSWGDTEAFF.

The rearrangement uses TRBV7-9 and TRBJ1-1; D is unresolved. Germline CDR1 is SEHNR and CDR2 is FQNEAQ (reference sequence). V shed 5 bases and J shed 0 bases, with 7 bases lying between them. The CDR3 is 13 residues long. The CDR3 bases are TGTGCCAGCAGCCCCGAGATGAACACTGAAGCTTTCTTT. As protein: CASSPEMNTEAFF. The whole variable domain, filled in from reference TRBV7-9 and TRBJ1-1, reads DTGVSQNPRHKITKRGQNVTFRCDPISEHNRLYWYRQTLGQGPEFLTYFQNEAQLEKSRLLSDRFSAERPKGSFSTLEIQRTEQGDSAMYLCASSPEMNTEAFFGQGTRLTVV.

This clone was detected only once. The chain is built from TRBV23-1 and TRBJ2-3; TRBD2 agrees at 9 bases. TRBV23-1 is annotated as an ORF whose role is uncertain. This CDR3 spans 18 amino acids. With 0 bases clipped from V and 1 base from J, the junction kept 8 bases outside the gene matches. As DNA, the CDR3 is TGCGCCAGCAGTCAATCGGAGGAGCGGGAGGTTTGCACAGATACGCAGTATTTT. Translating it yields CASSQSEEREVCTDTQYF.

The rearrangement joins TRBV5-4 to TRBJ2-5, with 11 nucleotides matching TRBD2. The CDR3 totals 15 residues. The germline gives CDR1 SGHNT, CDR2 YYREEE (reference sequence). The trim removed 5 bases at V and 3 bases at J, leaving 6 bases unmatched. The CDR3 loop reads CASRGGLAVKETQYF. CDR3 coding DNA: TGTGCCAGCAGAGGGGGACTAGCGGTAAAAGAGACCCAGTACTTC.

The rearrangement joins TRBV6-1 to TRBJ1-5; D possibly corresponds to TRBD1 (5 bases). Germline V lookup: CDR1 MNHNS, CDR2 SASEGT. This CDR3 comprises 15 residues. V was clipped by 4 bases and J by 7 bases, with 17 bases between them. CDR3 residues: CASSGEGRAGQPQHF. For the CDR3, the DNA is TGTGCCAGCAGTGGGGAGGGCAGGGCTGGGCAGCCCCAGCATTTT.

This chain links TRBV7-9 with TRBJ2-3; D possibly corresponds to TRBD2 (5 bases). Trimming took off 3 bases at V and 1 base at J, with 11 bases between the two ends. This CDR3 has 15 amino acids. CDR1 SEHNR and CDR2 FQNEAQ come from the germline V gene (reference sequence). The CDR3 sequence is CASSFGSSGTDTQYF. The CDR3 DNA sequence: TGTGCCAGCAGCTTTGGGAGTTCGGGCACAGATACGCAGTATTTT.

The V gene is TRBV7-6, the J gene TRBJ2-1; 7 bases agree with TRBD2. Germline loops: CDR1 SGHVS, CDR2 FNYEAQ. After removal of 3 bases from V and 4 bases from J, the junction contained 6 bases not matched to a gene. The CDR3 is made up of 15 amino acids. The CDR3 protein is CASSFAGASYNEQFF. The CDR3 DNA follows: TGTGCCAGCAGCTTCGCGGGAGCATCTTACAATGAGCAGTTCTTC. Full variable domain (rest looked up from reference TRBV7-6 and TRBJ2-1): GAGVSQSPRYKVTKRGQDVALRCDPISGHVSLYWYRQALGQGPEFLTYFNYEAQQDKSGLPNDRFSAERPEGSISTLTIQRTEQRDSAMYRCASSFAGASYNEQFFGPGTRLTVL.

The V call is TRBV11-2, the J call TRBJ2-1; 8 bases agree with TRBD2. This CDR3 is built from 17 residues. In germline, CDR1 is SGHAT, CDR2 FQNNGV. After removal of 1 base from V and 3 bases from J, the junction contained 8 bases not matched to a gene. CDR3 sequence reads: CASSLAGSTSGYNEQFF. CDR3 nucleotides: TGTGCCAGCAGCTTAGCGGGGAGTACTAGCGGCTACAATGAGCAGTTCTTC.

The gene calls are TRBV5-1 and TRBJ2-5; TRBD1 aligns across 8 bases. CDR3 length equals 15 residues. The junction had 9 bases not matched to a gene; V was cut back by 3 bases and J by 5 bases. Germline V gene sequence: CDR1 SGHRS, CDR2 YFSETQ. Here the CDR3 DNA reads TGCGCCAGCAGCTCCCCTGCGGACAGGGTGGAGACCCAGTACTTC. Encoded protein: CASSSPADRVETQYF. Drawing the rest from reference TRBV5-1 and TRBJ2-5, the complete variable domain is KAGVTQTPRYLIKTRGQQVTLSCSPISGHRSVSWYQQTPGQGLQFLFEYFSETQRNKGNFPGRFSGRQFSNSRSEMNVSTLELGDSALYLCASSSPADRVETQYFGPGTRLLVL.

The chain is built from TRBV7-9 and TRBJ2-1; D might be TRBD1 (9 bases). Trimming left V 6 bases short and J 6 bases short, with 27 bases between. CDR3 size: 18 residues. From germline, CDR1 is SEHNR and CDR2 FQNEAQ (reference sequence). Here the CDR3 reads CASRSDRGERERGNEQFF. CDR3 in DNA: TGTGCCAGCAGATCGGACAGGGGAGAGCGGGAGCGGGGCAATGAGCAGTTCTTC. The whole variable domain, filled in from reference TRBV7-9 and TRBJ2-1, reads DTGVSQNPRHKITKRGQNVTFRCDPISEHNRLYWYRQTLGQGPEFLTYFQNEAQLEKSRLLSDRFSAERPKGSFSTLEIQRTEQGDSAMYLCASRSDRGERERGNEQFFGPGTRLTVL.

The rearrangement uses TRBV9 and TRBJ1-3, with D unclear. CDR3 length: 19 amino acids. V was clipped by 3 bases and J by 4 bases, with 26 bases between them. Germline CDR1 SGDLS, CDR2 YYNGEE. DNA for the CDR3: TGTGCCAGCAGCGGCAGAGGTGTAAAGGAGGCGGCTGGGGGAAACACCATATATTTT. Encoded protein: CASSGRGVKEAAGGNTIYF.

The V and J genes are TRBV19 and TRBJ2-1, with 10 bases fitting TRBD2. The V gene's germline CDR1 is LNHDA and CDR2 SQIVND (reference sequence). Trimming removed 3 bases from V and 7 bases from J; junction bases left unmatched: 9. CDR3 length: 16 residues. CDR3 residues: CASSIPGLAAGNEQFF. DNA for the CDR3: TGTGCCAGTAGTATTCCCGGACTAGCGGCGGGGAATGAGCAGTTCTTC.

This clone was counted once. The chain is built from TRBV30 and TRBJ1-5, with D unresolved. Looked up from germline, CDR1 is GTSNPN and CDR2 is SVGIG (reference sequence). This CDR3 has 13 amino acids. V lost 1 base and J 5 bases, leaving 9 bases between the germline ends. The CDR3 coding sequence is TGTGCCTGGAGTGAGGGAGAGCATCAGCCCCAGCATTTT. The encoded protein is CAWSEGEHQPQHF.

In this sample, this clone turned up many times. This sequence joins TRBV7-2 and TRBJ1-2, with a possible D match to TRBD1 (5 bases). CDR1 SGHTA and CDR2 FQGNSA come from the germline V gene. V lost 5 bases and J lost 8, with 15 bases in between. This CDR3 is 13 amino acids long. The CDR3 sequence is CASSRAGGEGYTF. DNA for the CDR3: TGTGCCAGCAGCCGCGCTGGGGGTGAGGGCTACACCTTC.

This clone was found once. This chain connects TRBV7-2 to TRBJ2-1; no clear D gene. V lost 3 bases and J lost 4, with 13 bases in between. Per the germline V gene, CDR1 is SGHTA and CDR2 is FQGNSA. The CDR3 runs to 15 residues. The CDR3 region has the DNA TGTGCCAGCAGCTTCGGTCCAGGCCCTTACAATGAGCAGTTCTTC. This encodes CASSFGPGPYNEQFF.

The rearrangement joins TRBV19 to TRBJ2-1; TRBD1 is a possible D gene (6 bases). V lost 5 bases, J lost 0 bases, and 23 bases lay in between. The germline CDR1 and CDR2 sequences are LNHDA and SQIVND (reference sequence). This CDR3 spans 19 amino acids. The chain's CDR3 is CASSPRAGQTGHSYNEQFF. The DNA for the CDR3 is TGTGCCAGTAGTCCACGGGCGGGTCAAACAGGGCACTCCTACAATGAGCAGTTCTTC.